This T cell receptor beta chain is from a study of blood T cell dynamics during melanoma immunotherapy. On the study more broadly: Standard first-line treatment here was pembrolizumab or nivolumab plus ipilimumab in metastatic melanoma.

Germline V CDR1 and CDR2: MDHEN, SYDVKM. Trimming shortened V by 5 bases and J by 2 bases, and 17 bases separated the two germline ends. The CDR3 runs to 16 residues. Method: immunoSEQ multiplex PCR; TCRdb's copy keeps in-frame clones and lacks some. The data contain more than 9,000 clones, 87% of them singletons. Regarding time point: week 3, after first cycle of checkpoint inhibitor. Response was assessed by RECIST 1.1 at 12 weeks, except a couple of rapid progressors. Patients had no prior systemic cancer treatment, immunosuppressants or other active cancers. The sample here was blood, taken from a patient treated with checkpoint blockade. The chain is built from TRBV28 and TRBJ2-3; D uncertain. This TCR derives from a human donor with melanoma. CDR3 sequence: CASSPPSLYPTDTQYF. DNA of the CDR3: TGTGCCAGCAGTCCTCCCTCCCTTTATCCCACAGATACGCAGTATTTT. The entire variable domain, with the rest obtained from reference TRBV28 and TRBJ2-3, is as follows: DVKVTQSSRYLVKRTGEKVFLECVQDMDHENMFWYRQDPGLGLRLIYFSYDVKMKEKGDIPEGYSVSREKKERFSLILESASTNQTSMYLCASSPPSLYPTDTQYFGPGTRLTVL.